In this sample, the clone carrying this T cell receptor beta chain turned up a few times. The antigen is not known. These data come from a study of cytomegalovirus exposure and HLA in healthy donors. As for the study in general: Unique TCRs from HLA-typed donors, 65 million to 85 million of them, were held in an early data release.

Study observations and caveats: In a later analysis, specific HLA alleles were associated with 16,000 or so TCR beta sequences at a 0.05 false discovery rate.

V lost 1 base, J lost 3 bases, and 7 bases lay in between. The germline CDR1 and CDR2 sequences are MNHNY and SVGAGI (reference sequence). This CDR3 region has 13 residues. Primers: 60 Vbeta forward and 13 Jbeta reverse. Source study methods: In a later analysis, 80 million or so unique TCR beta chains included roughly 11 million shared by two or more donors. Some clones are missing from TCRdb's copy, which holds only in-frame ones; the method was immunoSEQ multiplex PCR. V, J and clone size reflect that table, while D and trimming were determined from the DNA. The sample has over 150,000 clones, approximately 75% seen once.

The receptor's source is a man in his thirties or forties in good health and CMV-seropositive. This chain links TRBV6-6 with TRBJ2-7; tentative D call: TRBD2 (5 bases). The specimen sequenced was PBMCs. Here the CDR3 DNA reads TGTGCCAGCAGTTACTACCGGGACTACGAGCAGTACTTC. Translation: CASSYYRDYEQYF.